A selection of T cell receptor beta chains follows, all from one sample in a study of control samples from healthy donors and cancer patients. This table comes from immunoSEQ multiplex PCR, and its TCRdb copy is limited to in-frame clones, with some not included. The sample carries 40,000 or so clones, less than 95% recorded once. Sequences were obtained from PBMCs. Receptors originate from a middle-aged woman with head and neck cancer. Both conserved end residues are part of each CDR3. D genes are given only for firm matches. Some rows have no size entry. The others give once, few or many, or a class for an expanded clone.

d_call	clone_size	j_call	v_call	cdr3_length	cdr3_aa	cdr3_nt
TRBD1	.	TRBJ1-5	TRBV28	16	CASRNPRQGSNQPQHF	TGTGCCAGCAGAAACCCCAGACAGGGTAGCAATCAGCCCCAGCATTTT
TRBD1	once	TRBJ1-6	TRBV11-2	12	CASSHDRVTLHF	TGTGCCAGCAGCCATGACAGGGTCACCCTCCACTTT
TRBD1	.	TRBJ2-3	TRBV7-2	15	CASSLDRGATNTQYF	TGTGCCAGCAGCTTAGACAGGGGAGCAACAAATACGCAGTATTTT
TRBD2	once	TRBJ2-2	TRBV18	16	CASPHAGEDNTGELFF	TGTGCCAGCCCACACGCGGGGGAGGACAACACCGGGGAGCTGTTTTTT
.	.	TRBJ2-7	TRBV5-1	13	CASRLIADYEQYF	TGCGCCAGCAGGCTGATAGCGGACTACGAGCAGTACTTC
.	.	TRBJ2-2	TRBV7-7	15	CASSSSRANTGELFF	TGTGCCAGCAGCTCTAGCCGTGCGAACACCGGGGAGCTGTTTTTT
TRBD1	.	TRBJ1-1	TRBV2	18	CASSYDLPGQFGVTEAFF	TGTGCCAGCAGTTACGACCTCCCGGGACAGTTTGGGGTCACTGAAGCTTTCTTT
.	.	TRBJ1-2	TRBV7-9	13	CASSPLSDYGYTF	TGTGCCAGCAGCCCCCTTTCGGACTATGGCTACACCTTC
TRBD2	.	TRBJ2-2	TRBV2	15	CASSRLAGEGGELFF	TGTGCCAGCAGTCGACTAGCGGGAGAAGGCGGGGAGCTGTTTTTT
.	.	TRBJ2-1	TRBV12-3/TRBV12-4	13	CATYILTNNEQFF	TGTGCCACTTACATCCTTACCAACAATGAGCAGTTCTTC